This T cell receptor beta chain was retrieved from a study of cytomegalovirus exposure and HLA in healthy donors. The germline CDR1 and CDR2 sequences are SGHVS and FQNEAQ. The CDR3 has 16 residues. J lost 4 bases, V lost 3 bases, and 7 bases had no gene match. It was with 60 Vbeta and 13 Jbeta primers that the PCR ran. Assay: immunoSEQ multiplex PCR; the TCRdb copy retains only in-frame clones and omits some. Its table records about 200,000 clones. Healthy bone marrow donors made up the donor group. The rearrangement uses TRBV7-8 and TRBJ2-2; 8 nucleotides align to TRBD2. The sequencing input was PBMCs. The clonotype comes from a boy younger than 18 in good health and CMV-seronegative. The CDR3: CASSLLAGTGTGELFF. CDR3 nucleotide sequence: TGTGCCAGCAGCTTGTTAGCGGGGACTGGCACCGGGGAGCTGTTTTTT.